These T cell receptor beta chains were read from a single sample in a study of shared clonotypes between healthy human individuals. Only in-frame clones appear in the TCRdb table, and some are missing; sequencing was by immunoSEQ multiplex PCR. The table shows fewer than 800,000 clones, with 90% to 95% occurring only once. The material sequenced was naive CD8+ T cells sorted from blood. Source of these receptors: a man aged 30 to 39 in good health. Both conserved end residues are part of each CDR3.

CDR3aa,j_gene,v_gene,len
CASSLWPGASTDTQYF,TRBJ2-3,TRBV5-1,16
CASSSFAGTFRQYF,TRBJ2-3,TRBV11-2,14
CATSSAGTGIKGDYGYTF,TRBJ1-2,TRBV15,18
CASSPLGVGAEAFF,TRBJ1-1,TRBV14,14
CASSRGTGLIQETQYF,TRBJ2-5,TRBV27,16
CASSVPMQGHPGELFF,TRBJ2-2,TRBV7-9,16
CASTGPRAYNEQFF,TRBJ2-1,TRBV7-2,14
CSVAFIHTLGPNGDEQFF,TRBJ2-1,TRBV29-1,18
CASSWGGGNTEAFF,TRBJ1-1,TRBV5-1,14
CASSFLTGTSVYNEQFF,TRBJ2-1,TRBV7-2,17
CASSGGANVLTF,TRBJ2-6,TRBV27,12
CASSQGGGSYEQYF,TRBJ2-7,TRBV4-1,14
CASRATGYEQYF,TRBJ2-7,TRBV5-1,12
CASSPEGTPPYEQYF,TRBJ2-7,TRBV5-1,15
CASSDWTGANQPQHF,TRBJ1-5,TRBV6-1,15
CSVGGGKTYEQYF,TRBJ2-7,TRBV29-1,13
CSVDKRLAPTGEGDTQYF,TRBJ2-3,TRBV29-1,18
CASTPGQPQETQYF,TRBJ2-5,TRBV6-1,14
CASNILDGSPETQYF,TRBJ2-5,TRBV6-5,15
CAREGSRGRLNTEAFF,TRBJ1-1,TRBV2,16
CASSLEARDSYNEQFF,TRBJ2-1,TRBV5-1,16
CATSGRDGRYEQYF,TRBJ2-7,TRBV15,14
CAWSKDVNYGYTF,TRBJ1-2,TRBV30,13
CASSYSFQTEQFF,TRBJ2-1,TRBV6-5,13
CASSLQALGTGAWGIQYF,TRBJ2-4,TRBV5-6,18
CASSEIRTGHYEQYF,TRBJ2-7,TRBV2,15
CASSLVQGAKETQYF,TRBJ2-5,TRBV5-1,15
CASSPSLGDAKFF,TRBJ2-1,TRBV11-2,13
CAISEGGHRNQPQHF,TRBJ1-5,TRBV10-3,15
CASSLAESGSRTGELFF,TRBJ2-2,TRBV5-5,17
CASGPDNSYEQYF,TRBJ2-7,TRBV5-1,13
CASSLKTGGANTGELFF,TRBJ2-2,TRBV7-8,17
CASAGIRGLGETQYF,TRBJ2-5,TRBV27,15
CASSPGLSYEQYF,TRBJ2-7,TRBV28,13
CASSLELAGGNEQFF,TRBJ2-1,TRBV5-5,15
CASSLVFGGDYGYTF,TRBJ1-2,TRBV7-6,15
CASSYSRETQYF,TRBJ2-5,TRBV11-2,12
CASTKTAGVHYEQYF,TRBJ2-7,TRBV11-2,15
CASSQALSHYEQYF,TRBJ2-7,TRBV14,14
CASSQDEKGPNTGELFF,TRBJ2-2,TRBV14,17
CASSSTTGPNQPQHF,TRBJ1-5,TRBV7-9,15
CASRGLAYEQYF,TRBJ2-7,TRBV28,12
CASPGYYEQYF,TRBJ2-7,TRBV6-1,11
CASSFRPGSYGYTF,TRBJ1-2,TRBV27,14
CATTRGPYSTDTQYF,TRBJ2-3,TRBV27,15
CASSEARREDRYGYTF,TRBJ1-2,TRBV2,16
CASSEMGEVLHEQYF,TRBJ2-7,TRBV2,15
CASSLSGANVLTF,TRBJ2-6,TRBV5-8,13
CASTRSQGFSNQPQHF,TRBJ1-5,TRBV19,16